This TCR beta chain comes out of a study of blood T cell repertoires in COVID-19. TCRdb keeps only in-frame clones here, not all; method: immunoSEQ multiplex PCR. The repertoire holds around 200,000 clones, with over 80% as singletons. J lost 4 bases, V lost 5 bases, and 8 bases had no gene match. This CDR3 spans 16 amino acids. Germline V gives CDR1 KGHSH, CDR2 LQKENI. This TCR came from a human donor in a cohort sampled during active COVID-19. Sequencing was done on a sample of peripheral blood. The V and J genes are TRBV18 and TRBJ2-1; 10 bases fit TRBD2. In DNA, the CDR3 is TGTGCCAGCTCAGCGCGGACTAGCGGAACGTACAATGAGCAGTTCTTC. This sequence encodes CASSARTSGTYNEQFF.